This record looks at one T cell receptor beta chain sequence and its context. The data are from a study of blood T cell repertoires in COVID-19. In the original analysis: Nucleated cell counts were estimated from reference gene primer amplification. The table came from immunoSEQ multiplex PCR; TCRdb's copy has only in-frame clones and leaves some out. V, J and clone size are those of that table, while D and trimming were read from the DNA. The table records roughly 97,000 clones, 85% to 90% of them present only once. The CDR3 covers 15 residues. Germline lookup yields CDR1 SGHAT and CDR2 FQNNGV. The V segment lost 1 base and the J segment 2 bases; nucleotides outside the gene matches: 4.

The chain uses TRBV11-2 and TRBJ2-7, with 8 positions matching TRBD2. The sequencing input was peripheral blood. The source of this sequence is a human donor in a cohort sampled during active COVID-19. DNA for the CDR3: TGTGCCAGCAGCTTAGGTACTAGCGGTCCCTACGAGCAGTACTTC. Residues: CASSLGTSGPYEQYF.